Listed below are T cell receptor beta chains from one sample, sequenced in a study of technical replicates of blood from several donors. TCRdb's table, derived via immunoSEQ multiplex PCR, lists solely in-frame clones and lacks some. The sample has some 14,000 clones; under 85% are singletons. Sequenced sample: PBMCs. The receptor source for this set is a human donor in good health. Each CDR3 is given with its conserved first and last residue. The D gene is left open where the match is weak. Some rows have no size entry. The others give once, few or many, or a class for an expanded clone.

J gene: TRBJ2-2
V gene: TRBV11-2
D gene: TRBD1
clone size: large
CDR3 protein: CASSVSTGDNGELFF
CDR3 DNA: TGTGCCAGCAGCGTCTCGACAGGGGACAACGGGGAGCTGTTTTTT

J gene: TRBJ1-2
V gene: TRBV5-1
D gene: .
clone size: once
CDR3 protein: CASSSDNASGGYTF
CDR3 DNA: TGCGCCAGCAGCTCGGACAACGCAAGTGGTGGCTACACCTTC

J gene: TRBJ1-4
V gene: TRBV10-3
D gene: .
clone size: .
CDR3 protein: CAISESSVEKLFF
CDR3 DNA: TGTGCCATCAGTGAGTCTTCTGTTGAAAAACTGTTTTTT

J gene: TRBJ1-4
V gene: TRBV15
D gene: TRBD1
clone size: .
CDR3 protein: CATSRDWGQGNEKLFF
CDR3 DNA: TGTGCCACCAGCAGAGATTGGGGACAGGGGAATGAAAAACTGTTTTTT

J gene: TRBJ2-2
V gene: TRBV7-3
D gene: .
clone size: .
CDR3 protein: CASSHNKGTGELFF
CDR3 DNA: TGTGCCAGCAGCCATAACAAGGGGACCGGGGAGCTGTTTTTT

J gene: TRBJ1-5
V gene: TRBV25-1
D gene: .
clone size: few
CDR3 protein: CASSGGGSQPQHF
CDR3 DNA: TGTGCCAGCAGTGGAGGGGGTAGTCAGCCCCAGCATTTT

J gene: TRBJ2-7
V gene: TRBV7-9
D gene: .
clone size: .
CDR3 protein: CASSLDFGSIGVEQYF
CDR3 DNA: TGTGCCAGCAGCTTGGATTTCGGGTCGATAGGGGTAGAGCAGTACTTC

J gene: TRBJ2-3
V gene: TRBV27
D gene: .
clone size: .
CDR3 protein: CASSLRGTDTQYF
CDR3 DNA: TGTGCCAGCAGTTTAAGAGGGACAGATACGCAGTATTTT

J gene: TRBJ1-2
V gene: TRBV27
D gene: TRBD1
clone size: .
CDR3 protein: CASSSLSGTGGYGYTF
CDR3 DNA: TGTGCCAGCAGTTCCCTCTCCGGGACAGGGGGCTATGGCTACACCTTC

J gene: TRBJ1-1
V gene: TRBV7-9
D gene: TRBD1
clone size: few
CDR3 protein: CASSFGQGAAEAFF
CDR3 DNA: TGTGCCAGCAGCTTCGGACAGGGGGCGGCTGAAGCTTTCTTT

J gene: TRBJ2-2
V gene: TRBV5-1
D gene: TRBD2
clone size: .
CDR3 protein: CASSLSGGLGTGELFF
CDR3 DNA: TGCGCCAGCAGCTTAAGCGGGGGGTTAGGAACCGGGGAGCTGTTTTTT

J gene: TRBJ2-7
V gene: TRBV28
D gene: TRBD2
clone size: .
CDR3 protein: CASGLAGGGGEQYF
CDR3 DNA: TGTGCCAGCGGCCTCGCGGGAGGAGGCGGCGAGCAGTACTTC

J gene: TRBJ1-1
V gene: TRBV19
D gene: TRBD1
clone size: .
CDR3 protein: CASSKGTADTEAFF
CDR3 DNA: TGTGCCAGTAGTAAAGGGACAGCTGACACTGAAGCTTTCTTT

J gene: TRBJ1-5
V gene: TRBV9
D gene: TRBD1
clone size: few
CDR3 protein: CASSRGTASYQPQHF
CDR3 DNA: TGTGCCAGCAGCCGTGGGACAGCATCTTATCAGCCCCAGCATTTT

J gene: TRBJ2-3
V gene: TRBV6-1
D gene: TRBD2
clone size: once
CDR3 protein: CASRRESTDTQYF
CDR3 DNA: TGTGCCAGCAGGCGGGAGAGCACAGATACGCAGTATTTT

J gene: TRBJ2-7
V gene: TRBV6-7
D gene: TRBD2
clone size: .
CDR3 protein: CASSYSVTSGTGFYEQYF
CDR3 DNA: TGTGCCAGCAGTTACTCGGTGACTAGCGGGACTGGCTTCTACGAGCAGTACTTC

J gene: TRBJ2-7
V gene: TRBV4-1
D gene: TRBD1
clone size: .
CDR3 protein: CASTFGTGKSYEQYF
CDR3 DNA: TGCGCCAGCACCTTCGGGACAGGGAAGTCGTACGAGCAGTACTTC

J gene: TRBJ2-5
V gene: TRBV15
D gene: TRBD2
clone size: .
CDR3 protein: CATSISGRETQYF
CDR3 DNA: TGTGCCACCAGCATTAGCGGGAGAGAGACCCAGTACTTC

J gene: TRBJ2-2
V gene: TRBV9
D gene: .
clone size: .
CDR3 protein: CASSFKPGQTNTGELFF
CDR3 DNA: TGTGCCAGCAGCTTCAAACCGGGACAAACGAACACCGGGGAGCTGTTTTTT

J gene: TRBJ2-1
V gene: TRBV28
D gene: .
clone size: .
CDR3 protein: CASCGSSYNEQFF
CDR3 DNA: TGTGCTTCTTGCGGCTCCTCCTACAATGAGCAGTTCTTC

J gene: TRBJ2-3
V gene: TRBV7-6
D gene: TRBD2
clone size: .
CDR3 protein: CASSLQGAGGGTDTQYF
CDR3 DNA: TGTGCCAGCAGCTTACAAGGGGCGGGAGGCGGAACAGATACGCAGTATTTT

J gene: TRBJ2-3
V gene: TRBV19
D gene: TRBD1
clone size: .
CDR3 protein: CASNLGGQGRDTQYF
CDR3 DNA: TGTGCCAGTAACCTAGGGGGACAGGGCCGAGATACGCAGTATTTT

J gene: TRBJ2-3
V gene: TRBV28
D gene: .
clone size: .
CDR3 protein: CASSLYPDTQYF
CDR3 DNA: TGTGCCAGCAGTCTCTACCCAGATACGCAGTATTTT